These T cell receptor beta chains were read from a single sample in a study of blood T cell repertoires in COVID-19. Generated by immunoSEQ multiplex PCR, the TCRdb table keeps only in-frame clones and is missing some. The sample carries approximately 200,000 clones, roughly 81% recorded once. Sequencing was done on a sample of peripheral blood. The receptors shown here come from a woman aged 80 or over with COVID-19, enrolled during active disease. Each CDR3 is given with its conserved first and last residue. Fields, in order: J gene, D gene, V gene, CDR3 DNA, CDR3 protein. A D gene is named only where the DNA matches it firmly.

j_gene: TRBJ1-1
d_gene: TRBD1
v_gene: TRBV3-1/TRBV3-2
CDR3nt: TGTGCCAGCAGCCTGAACCGGGACAGGAGGCCTGAAGCTTTCTTT
CDR3aa: CASSLNRDRRPEAFF

j_gene: TRBJ2-1
d_gene: TRBD1
v_gene: TRBV3-1/TRBV3-2
CDR3nt: TGTGCCAGCAGCCGCGGACAGGGTCTCAATGAGCAGTTCTTC
CDR3aa: CASSRGQGLNEQFF

j_gene: TRBJ2-1
d_gene: NA
v_gene: TRBV2
CDR3nt: TGTGCCAGCAGTGGGGCCTTCGGCGTGGAGCAGTTCTTC
CDR3aa: CASSGAFGVEQFF

j_gene: TRBJ2-3
d_gene: NA
v_gene: TRBV18
CDR3nt: TGTGCCAGCTCACGCGTGGGGGGAATAGCAGATACGCAGTATTTT
CDR3aa: CASSRVGGIADTQYF

j_gene: TRBJ2-2
d_gene: NA
v_gene: TRBV7-2
CDR3nt: TGTGCCAGCAAGGCAGGCAGGGCTTCCGGGGAGCTGTTTTTT
CDR3aa: CASKAGRASGELFF

j_gene: TRBJ1-2
d_gene: TRBD1
v_gene: TRBV27
CDR3nt: TGTGCCAGCAGATGGACAGGGGGCCTGGGCTACACCTTC
CDR3aa: CASRWTGGLGYTF

j_gene: TRBJ2-1
d_gene: NA
v_gene: TRBV7-2
CDR3nt: TGTGCCAGCAGCTTAGATAGGGGATCCTACAATGAGCAGTTCTTC
CDR3aa: CASSLDRGSYNEQFF

j_gene: TRBJ2-7
d_gene: NA
v_gene: TRBV7-9
CDR3nt: TGTGCCAGCAGCCCTAACCCCTACGAGCAGTACTTC
CDR3aa: CASSPNPYEQYF

j_gene: TRBJ2-5
d_gene: NA
v_gene: TRBV20-1
CDR3nt: TGCAGTGCTAGGGGGGGAGAGACCCAGTACTTC
CDR3aa: CSARGGETQYF

j_gene: TRBJ2-3
d_gene: TRBD2
v_gene: TRBV11-2
CDR3nt: TGTGCCAGCAGCTTAAGGTCGGCCCTAGCGGGTACAGATACGCAGTATTTT
CDR3aa: CASSLRSALAGTDTQYF